This T cell receptor (beta chain) was recovered during a study of blood T cell repertoires in COVID-19 (dated by TCRdb to 2020 to 2022). Notes on the research overall: The collaborator samples originated in the United States, Italy and Spain and spanned the acute and convalescent phases of COVID-19. The prospective study material was composed of cDNA or gDNA derived from T cells, B-cell-depleted T cells, or PBMCs. Subjects who had been exposed to COVID-19, were actively infected with it, or had recovered from it provided the deeply sampled blood TCRbeta repertoires that made up the dataset. A freely available public database, intended as a resource for researchers studying the immune response to SARS-CoV-2, is where the repertoires were released. Samples were obtained from the ongoing ImmuneRACE study (first 160 participants) and from roughly 1,300 subjects provided by 6 global collaborators. The sample metadata nearly always contained a de-identified subject ID, COVID-19 status, age in years and sex. HLA class I and class II types, where available, came from metadata supplied by the sample provider rather than from assay-based typing. The research as a whole found: The quantity of clinical and demographic metadata differed by source and by participant and was supplied without curation.

TCRbeta CDR3 regions were amplified from genomic DNA using the immunoSEQ Assay, a bias-controlled multiplex PCR. The study's processing was this. The number of nucleated cells in each sample was estimated from the amplification of reference gene primers within the assay. To quantify the absolute abundance of each unique TCRbeta CDR3 rearrangement, sequence reads were collapsed and filtered. For each sample, productive Simpson clonality was calculated as the square root of Simpson's diversity index across productive rearrangements. TCRdb carries this immuneACCESS record with in-frame sequences only. Its versions omit some clonotypes, under half of them owing to an unresolved V gene in the studies checked, with the rest unexplained. That table supplies the V and J calls and clone size; D and trimming were determined from the DNA. In this sample the table shows some 190,000 clones, approximately 86% of which occur a single time. Clones ranked in the top ten supply around 1.5% of the sample.

As for this clone: This clone's antigen is unknown. The sample holds no much larger clone one base away, and base qualities are not on file.

Whole blood was collected in K2EDTA tubes by collaborating institutions according to the institutions' own protocols. For TCRbeta analysis, collaborator samples were shipped as frozen whole blood, as isolated PBMCs, or as DNA extracted from either sample type. The receptor comes from a man between 18 and 35 years old with active or convalescent COVID-19. Sequenced material: peripheral blood.

This receptor carries the CDR3 CASSHRSGRPSNTGELFF. The DNA sequence is TGTGCCAGCAGCCACCGTAGCGGGAGGCCATCGAACACCGGGGAGCTGTTTTTT. The V and J segments used are TRBV14 and TRBJ2-2; 10 bases in between match TRBD2. CDR1 and CDR2, per the germline V gene, are SGHDN and FVKESK. The CDR3 runs 18 residues from the cysteine to the phenylalanine. The entry retains the CDR3 DNA only, 54 bases that are in frame from base 1. Trimming removed 3 bases from V and 0 bases from J; the gene matches leave 7 bases unexplained.